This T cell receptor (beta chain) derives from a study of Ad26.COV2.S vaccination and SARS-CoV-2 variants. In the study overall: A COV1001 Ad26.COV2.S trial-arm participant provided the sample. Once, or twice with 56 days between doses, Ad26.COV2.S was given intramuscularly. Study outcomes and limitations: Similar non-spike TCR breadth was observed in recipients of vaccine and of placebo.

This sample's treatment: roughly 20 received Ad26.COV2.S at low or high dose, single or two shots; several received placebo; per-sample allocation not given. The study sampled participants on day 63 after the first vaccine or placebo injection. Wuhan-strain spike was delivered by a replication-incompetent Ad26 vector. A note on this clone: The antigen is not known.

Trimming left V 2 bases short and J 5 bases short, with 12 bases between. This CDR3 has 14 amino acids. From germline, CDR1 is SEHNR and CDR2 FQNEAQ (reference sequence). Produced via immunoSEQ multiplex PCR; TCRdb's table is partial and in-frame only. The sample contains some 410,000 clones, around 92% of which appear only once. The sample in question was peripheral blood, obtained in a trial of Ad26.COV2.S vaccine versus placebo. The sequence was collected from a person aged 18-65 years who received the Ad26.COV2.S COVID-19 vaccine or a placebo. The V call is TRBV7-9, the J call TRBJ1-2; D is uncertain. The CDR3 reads CASSLMDRRYGYTF. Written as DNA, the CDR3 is TGTGCCAGCAGCTTAATGGACCGGCGGTATGGCTACACCTTC.